This T cell receptor beta chain was sequenced in a study of T-cell reconstitution after alpha-beta-depleted transplantation in children. Study results and limitations: Recipient T cells and thymic progenitors that survived were the source of the high TCRbeta diversity seen at day 60 in some patients. By one year post-transplant, T-cell counts and diversity largely arose from T cells that were newly produced. Several hundred graft clones that had expanded were reportedly the source of alpha-beta T cells about two months after transplant.

The authors prepared the TCRbeta library with unique molecular identifiers. TCRdb re-called the PCR reads with MiXCR, one entry per CDR3 protein. The repertoire holds around 450,000 distinct CDR3 sequences, with around 15% as singletons. A word on this clonotype: The target antigen is unknown.

The receptor was derived from a boy in the first two years of life who had a stem cell transplant for Wiskott-Aldrich syndrome, so the T cells may come from the graft donor. The sequencing used PBMCs, mostly from graft donor cells, collected 360 days after TCRalphabeta/CD19-depleted stem cell transplant.

The CDR3 region is CSARDWGREPTNEKLFF. The CDR3 nucleotides are TGCAGTGCTAGAGATTGGGGGCGGGAACCAACTAATGAAAAACTGTTTTTT. V and J are TRBV20-1 and TRBJ1-4; D may be TRBD1 (6 bases). The germline V and J ends were trimmed by 0 bases and 0 bases, with 14 bases remaining between them. CDR3 size: 17 residues. CDR1 is DFQATT and CDR2 is SNEGSKA in the germline V gene (reference sequence).